This T cell receptor beta chain was observed in a study of cytomegalovirus exposure and HLA in healthy donors. CDR1 MGHRA and CDR2 YSYEKL come from the germline V gene. There are 18 residues in the CDR3. V lost 4 bases and J 4 bases, leaving 25 bases between the germline ends. Study-wide findings and caveats: The authors enumerated 180 or so TCR beta chains as linked to cytomegalovirus. Immune exposure information available was restricted to CMV serostatus.

Researchers ran the PCR with 60 Vbeta and 13 Jbeta primers. The method was immunoSEQ multiplex PCR; TCRdb's version includes in-frame clones alone and lacks a portion of them. Its table lists under 70,000 clones. Comment on this clone: The antigen remains unidentified.

The chain recombines TRBV4-1 with TRBJ1-2, with D possibly matching TRBD1 (6 bases). This clonotype was sampled from a female donor in good health and CMV-seropositive. The sample comprised PBMCs. CDR3 nucleotides: TGCGCCAGCAGCCCTGGGGCGGGGGCAACAGTCTCCATCTATGGCTACACCTTC. Translating it yields CASSPGAGATVSIYGYTF.